A single sample is the source of the 16 T cell receptor beta chains below, sequenced in a study of cytomegalovirus exposure and HLA in healthy donors. Use of 60 Vbeta and 13 Jbeta primers characterized the PCR. Here immunoSEQ multiplex PCR was the method, and the copy in TCRdb shows in-frame clones only, minus some. Altogether approximately 130,000 clones are present, roughly 89% being singletons, with the ten largest covering under 6.5%. The sequencing input was PBMCs. The receptor set was obtained from a woman aged 25 to 39 in good health and CMV-seronegative.

The chain recombines TRBV27 with TRBJ2-1; 16 nucleotides agree with TRBD2. The CDR3 runs 20 residues. Germline loops: CDR1 MNHEY, CDR2 SMNVEV (reference sequence). Trimming at V came to 5 bases and at J to 7 bases, leaving 17 bases not matched to a gene. DNA of the CDR3: TGTGCCAGCAGTGCGTCCGGGACTAGCGGGAGGGCCGGTTTTGGGAATGAGCAGTTCTTC. Protein: CASSASGTSGRAGFGNEQFF.

This clone is a singleton in its sample. At one boundary the junction diverges from the germline segment, which might be a read error. This sequence joins TRBV5-6 and TRBJ1-3; 7 nucleotides match TRBD1. The germline CDR1 and CDR2 sequences are SGHDT and YYEEEE. CDR3 size: 17 residues. The CDR3 reads CASSLSGQPISGNAIYF. CDR3 sequence (DNA): TGTGCCAGCAGCTTGTCGGGACAGCCTATCTCTGGAAACGCCATATATTTT.

This clone came up a few times. This rearrangement joins TRBV5-6 to TRBJ2-7; 9 nucleotides match TRBD2. CDR1 SGHDT and CDR2 YYEEEE come from the germline V gene. V lost 0 bases, J lost 5 bases, and 6 bases stayed unmatched. This CDR3 region has 15 residues. The CDR3 loop reads CASSLALAGRHEQYF. CDR3 DNA sequence: TGTGCCAGCAGCTTGGCCCTAGCGGGGCGACACGAGCAGTACTTC.

The gene calls are TRBV14 and TRBJ1-5; D gene unclear. V dropped 4 bases and J dropped 6 bases, with 10 bases sitting between them. CDR1 SGHDN and CDR2 FVKESK come from the germline V gene. This CDR3 has 13 amino acids. The CDR3 is CASSRARGQPQHF. The CDR3, as DNA: TGTGCCAGCAGCCGAGCCAGAGGTCAGCCCCAGCATTTT.

This clone was found a few times. The V call is TRBV6-1, the J call TRBJ1-1; D remains unclear. V was trimmed by 0 bases and J by 11 bases, leaving 10 bases between them. Germline-derived CDR1 and CDR2 are MNHNS and SASEGT. The CDR3 contains 12 residues. DNA for the CDR3: TGTGCCAGCAGTGAAGCCGACGTGCGGGCTTTCTTT. It yields the protein CASSEADVRAFF.

The V call is TRBV4-3, the J call TRBJ2-7; 7 bases match TRBD2. The trim removed 3 bases at V and 3 bases at J, leaving 5 bases unmatched. Germline CDR1 is LGHNA and CDR2 is YSLEER. This CDR3 is built from 14 residues. The CDR3 spells CASSQGRGSYEQYF. The DNA of the CDR3 is TGCGCCAGCAGCCAGGGGCGGGGGAGCTACGAGCAGTACTTC.

This clone was detected only once. This sequence joins TRBV10-3 and TRBJ2-2; 9 nucleotides line up with TRBD2. Germline V gene sequence: CDR1 ENHRY, CDR2 SYGVKD. V was pared by 0 bases and J by 7 bases, with 12 bases of the junction left unmatched. The CDR3 is made up of 18 amino acids. This chain's CDR3 is CAISESNRGRAAGGELFF. CDR3 coding DNA: TGTGCCATCAGTGAGTCGAATCGCGGGAGGGCCGCCGGCGGGGAGCTGTTTTTT.

The CDR3 sequence is CASERTSGASSYNEQFF. The CDR3 coding sequence is TGTGCCAGCGAACGGACTAGCGGAGCGAGCTCCTACAATGAGCAGTTCTTC. The V call is TRBV28, the J call TRBJ2-1, with 10 bases lining up with TRBD2. Germline V lookup: CDR1 MDHEN, CDR2 SYDVKM. This CDR3 spans 17 amino acids. Unmatched junction bases numbered 10, after V lost 8 bases and J lost 0 bases.

The chain is built from TRBV11-1 and TRBJ2-7; 8 bases align to TRBD1. With V trimmed by 4 bases and J by 0 bases, 5 bases remained unmatched. This CDR3 is built from 15 residues. CDR1 is SGHAT and CDR2 is FQDESV in the germline V gene (reference sequence). The CDR3 bases are TGTGCCAGCAGCTCCCCAGGGGGCTACTCCTACGAGCAGTACTTC. Its protein product is CASSSPGGYSYEQYF.

This chain links TRBV4-3 with TRBJ1-2, with TRBD1 as a possible D gene (5 bases). CDR3 length equals 15 residues. Germline loops: CDR1 LGHNA, CDR2 YSLEER. The V end was cut by 0 bases, the J end by 4 bases, with 12 bases between. CDR3 coding DNA: TGCGCCAGCAGCCAAGAACCCACAGGACGCTATGGCTACACCTTC. It is translated as CASSQEPTGRYGYTF.

The J gene is TRBJ2-5, the V gene TRBV25-1; D perhaps matches TRBD1 (5 bases). The CDR3 is made up of 15 amino acids. V was trimmed by 6 bases and J by 4 bases, leaving 18 bases between them. Germline assignment: CDR1 MGHDK and CDR2 SYGVNS. DNA of the CDR3: TGTGCCAGCAGACCCCGACAGTCTTCGGCAGAGACCCAGTACTTC. This gives the protein CASRPRQSSAETQYF.

This chain links TRBV6-5 with TRBJ1-2, with no clear D. CDR1 and CDR2 (germline): MNHEY, SVGAGI. The CDR3 contains 13 residues. The V and J ends lost 5 bases and 4 bases respectively, with 11 bases between them. This CDR3 is CASSDYFGYGYTF. The DNA of the CDR3 is TGTGCCAGCAGTGATTACTTCGGCTATGGCTACACCTTC.

The DNA for the CDR3 is TGCGCCAGCAGCCAAGATTGGAGCACAGGGGTGGATGGCTACACCTTC. Translating gives CASSQDWSTGVDGYTF. The chain links TRBV4-1 to TRBJ1-2; TRBD1 matches at 7 bases. The J segment lost 6 bases and the V segment lost 0 bases, leaving 10 bases of the junction unmatched. CDR3 size: 16 residues. Per the germline V gene, CDR1 is MGHRA and CDR2 is YSYEKL.

V and J are TRBV27 and TRBJ1-5; weak D call: TRBD1 (5 bases). The CDR3 covers 14 residues. V shed 1 base and J shed 9 bases, with 13 bases lying between them. The germline CDR1 and CDR2 sequences are MNHEY and SMNVEV (reference sequence). The CDR3 nucleotides are TGTGCCAGCAGTTTATTTGGGGGGGATCCGCCCCAGCATTTT. This translates into CASSLFGGDPPQHF.

This chain connects TRBV11-2 to TRBJ2-5; D gene unclear. This CDR3 contains 13 residues. Trimming pared 3 bases from V and 3 bases from J, leaving 8 bases between. Germline loops: CDR1 SGHAT, CDR2 FQNNGV. The CDR3: CASSFQSEETQYF. The CDR3 coding sequence is TGTGCCAGCAGCTTCCAATCGGAAGAGACCCAGTACTTC.

V and J are TRBV6-1 and TRBJ1-1; D unclear. Trimming shortened V by 1 base and J by 0 bases, and 9 bases separated the two germline ends. CDR1 MNHNS and CDR2 SASEGT come from the germline V gene. The CDR3 runs 15 residues. CDR3 in DNA: TGTGCCAGCAGTGAAGTAGCAGAAATGAACACTGAAGCTTTCTTT. Translated, it gives CASSEVAEMNTEAFF.